The T cell receptor beta chain described here comes from a study of blood T cell repertoires in COVID-19. As for the study in general: From the United States, Italy and Spain came samples of acute and convalescent COVID-19. The analysed material was cDNA or gDNA that came from T cells, B-cell-depleted T cells, or PBMCs.

The CDR3 runs to 16 residues. V lost 0 bases to trimming and J lost 1 base, with 9 bases between them. CDR1 KGHSH and CDR2 LQKENI come from the germline V gene. Authors' analysis steps: Amplification of reference gene primers provided the estimated nucleated cell counts. Measured with immunoSEQ multiplex PCR; TCRdb has only the in-frame clones, and not every one. The V and J calls and clone size are taken from that table; D and trimming were inferred from the DNA. Of some 190,000 clones in the sample, 75% to 80% were seen once. What was sequenced was peripheral blood. This rearrangement joins TRBV18 to TRBJ2-2, with D possibly TRBD2 on 5 matching bases. This sequence originates from a woman between 50 and 59 years old with active or convalescent COVID-19. Here the CDR3 reads CASSPPRGWNTGELFF. The CDR3 DNA sequence: TGTGCCAGCTCACCACCTCGGGGTTGGAACACCGGGGAGCTGTTTTTT.